One and the same sample provided the 26 T cell receptor beta chains below, sequenced in a study of blood T cell repertoires in COVID-19. Libraries were prepared by immunoSEQ multiplex PCR; TCRdb keeps only in-frame clonotypes and omits some of them. The sample shows approximately 97,000 clones, 81% of them seen only once. The sequencing input was peripheral blood. These TCRs come from a man aged 55-75 years with acute or convalescent COVID-19.

The chain combines TRBV27 with TRBJ1-2; D might be TRBD1 (6 bases). Germline CDR1 reads MNHEY; CDR2 reads SMNVEV (reference sequence). The CDR3 loop spans 13 amino acids. V shed 6 bases and J shed 2 bases, with 10 bases lying between them. As DNA, the CDR3 is TGTGCCAGCAGGACGACAGGCAACTATGGCTACACCTTC. Its protein is CASRTTGNYGYTF.

CDR3 loop: CASSAYLTGMNTEAFF. The CDR3 DNA reads TGTGCCAGCAGCGCATATTTGACAGGCATGAACACTGAAGCTTTCTTT. The rearrangement uses TRBV9 and TRBJ1-1; tentative D call: TRBD1 (6 bases). The CDR3 extends over 16 amino acids. Trimming shortened V by 3 bases and J by 0 bases, and 15 bases separated the two germline ends. Germline CDR1 reads SGDLS; CDR2 reads YYNGEE.

The V and J genes are TRBV5-1 and TRBJ2-1; D is ambiguous. Germline CDR1 reads SGHRS; CDR2 reads YFSETQ. The CDR3 is 14 amino acids. V was cut by 4 bases and J by 5 bases, with 13 bases left in between. The CDR3 region is CASSVARVNNEQFF. CDR3 coding DNA: TGCGCCAGCAGCGTAGCCAGAGTGAACAATGAGCAGTTCTTC.

This chain joins TRBV5-4 and TRBJ2-3, with 9 bases fitting TRBD2. This CDR3 has 14 residues. V lost 3 bases, J lost 7 bases, and 6 bases stayed unmatched. Germline lookup yields CDR1 SGHNT and CDR2 YYREEE (reference sequence). This chain's CDR3 is CASSSYSGGNTQYF. The DNA of the CDR3 is TGTGCCAGCAGCTCGTATAGCGGGGGAAATACGCAGTATTTT.

The chain has TRBV7-2 and TRBJ2-3, with 8 positions matching TRBD2. CDR1 SGHTA and CDR2 FQGNSA come from the germline V gene. This CDR3 is built from 15 residues. The ends lost 2 bases at V and 3 bases at J; junction bases unmatched: 4. The CDR3 region is CASSLLAGGTDTQYF. CDR3 DNA: TGTGCCAGCAGCTTATTGGCGGGGGGAACAGATACGCAGTATTTT.

The V call is TRBV6-2 or TRBV6-3, the J call TRBJ1-6, with D tentatively TRBD1 (5 bases). V was shortened by 4 bases and J by 2 bases, with 9 bases between the two germline ends. This CDR3 region has 15 residues. The germline V gene has CDR1 MNHEY and CDR2 SVGEGT. The CDR3 loop is CASSWGGAYNSPLHF. DNA of the CDR3: TGTGCCAGCAGTTGGGGGGGTGCCTATAATTCACCCCTCCACTTT.

The chain employs TRBV19 and TRBJ1-5; 9 bases map to TRBD1. This CDR3 contains 13 residues. Trimming took 3 bases from V and 6 from J; bases not matched to a gene: 0. Per germline, CDR1 LNHDA and CDR2 SQIVND (reference sequence). DNA of the CDR3: TGTGCCAGTAGTATGGGACAGGGTCAGCCCCAGCATTTT. Protein: CASSMGQGQPQHF. Based on the CDR3 plus reference TRBV19 and TRBJ1-5, the full variable domain is DGGITQSPKYLFRKEGQNVTLSCEQNLNHDAMYWYRQDPGQGLRLIYYSQIVNDFQKGDIAEGYSVSREKKESFPLTVTSAQKNPTAFYLCASSMGQGQPQHFGDGTRLSIL.

The V gene is TRBV19, the J gene TRBJ2-5, with 8 bases matching TRBD1. Looked up from germline, CDR1 is LNHDA and CDR2 is SQIVND (reference sequence). J was trimmed by 5 bases and V by 2 bases; bases with no gene match: 7. This CDR3 has 15 residues. The CDR3 spells CASSINQGARETQYF. The CDR3 DNA follows: TGTGCCAGTAGTATAAATCAGGGGGCTAGGGAGACCCAGTACTTC.

The V and J genes are TRBV11-3 and TRBJ1-2; D uncertain. Trimming removed 3 bases from V and 2 bases from J, with 7 bases in between. CDR3 length equals 13 residues. Germline values: CDR1 SGHNT, CDR2 YENEEA. CDR3 sequence (DNA): TGTGCCAGCAGCTTCACAGCCAACTATGGCTACACCTTC. Translating it yields CASSFTANYGYTF.

This clone was counted once. This chain uses TRBV5-4 with TRBJ1-4; tentative D call: TRBD1 (6 bases). The ends were cut back, 4 bases at V and 0 bases at J, with 16 bases in the middle. The CDR3 spans 17 residues. The germline gives CDR1 SGHNT, CDR2 YYREEE (reference sequence). CDR3 amino acids: CASSPGTRVTTNEKLFF. CDR3 nucleotide sequence: TGTGCCAGCAGCCCTGGGACAAGAGTTACAACTAATGAAAAACTGTTTTTT.

The chain links TRBV4-3 to TRBJ2-3; D is possibly TRBD1 (5 bases). V dropped 6 bases and J dropped 5 bases, with 12 bases sitting between them. Germline V lookup: CDR1 LGHNA, CDR2 YSLEER. This CDR3 comprises 13 residues. CDR3 nucleotide sequence: TGCGCCAGCAGTCCCAGGGTCGGAGATACGCAGTATTTT. It encodes CASSPRVGDTQYF.

V and J are TRBV6-2 or TRBV6-3 and TRBJ1-2; D call uncertain. Between the trimmed V and J ends, which lost 0 bases and 7 bases, there was a span of 9 bases. CDR3 length equals 13 residues. CDR1 and CDR2 (germline): MNHEY, SVGEGT. CDR3 region: CASSYSSSGGYTF. The CDR3 DNA reads TGTGCCAGCAGTTACTCGTCCAGTGGTGGCTACACCTTC.

A few counts support this clone. CDR3 nucleotide sequence: TGTGCCAGCAGTTACTCGGCGGCCTATGGCTACACCTTC. It yields the protein CASSYSAAYGYTF. The rearrangement joins TRBV6-5 to TRBJ1-2, with D unresolved. The V gene lost 0 bases and the J gene lost 4 bases, with 6 bases spanning the gap. CDR3 size: 13 residues. Germline V CDR1 and CDR2: MNHEY, SVGAGI.

This clone appeared once. This chain connects TRBV6-5 to TRBJ1-1; the D gene is possibly TRBD1 (6 bases). Germline CDR1 and CDR2: MNHEY and SVGAGI. This CDR3 region has 16 residues. Trimming removed 0 bases from V and 5 bases from J, with 16 bases in between. CDR3 coding DNA: TGTGCCAGCAGTTACTCGGGACCGGGGGGGGCGACTGAAGCTTTCTTT. Protein: CASSYSGPGGATEAFF.

The V and J genes are TRBV7-9 and TRBJ1-2, with 9 positions matching TRBD1. The CDR3 runs 14 residues. CDR1 SEHNR and CDR2 FQNEAQ come from the germline V gene (reference sequence). The V gene end was trimmed by 5 bases and the J gene end by 8 bases; junction bases not matched to a gene: 9. CDR3 in amino acids: CASSRRDRAIGYTF. The CDR3 DNA reads as TGTGCCAGCAGCCGCCGGGACAGGGCTATAGGCTACACCTTC. Looking up the rest from reference TRBV7-9 and TRBJ1-2 gives the full variable domain: DTGVSQNPRHKITKRGQNVTFRCDPISEHNRLYWYRQTLGQGPEFLTYFQNEAQLEKSRLLSDRFSAERPKGSFSTLEIQRTEQGDSAMYLCASSRRDRAIGYTFGSGTRLTVV.

This clone occurred many times. The rearrangement links TRBV5-1 to TRBJ2-1; tentative D call: TRBD1 (5 bases). V was pared by 6 bases and J by 0 bases, with 19 bases between. The germline CDR1 and CDR2 sequences are SGHRS and YFSETQ. The CDR3 covers 17 residues. This CDR3 is CASTQGTGASSYNEQFF. DNA of the CDR3: TGCGCCAGCACCCAAGGTACAGGAGCCTCCTCCTACAATGAGCAGTTCTTC.

The rearrangement links TRBV5-4 to TRBJ2-7, with 12 bases that match TRBD1. V trimming: 3 bases; J trimming: 12 bases; junction bases outside the gene matches: 10. Germline V gives CDR1 SGHNT, CDR2 YYREEE (reference sequence). The CDR3 is 14 residues long. The CDR3 loop is CASSSNRDRGRPYF. The DNA of the CDR3 is TGTGCCAGCAGCTCAAACCGGGACAGGGGGCGCCCGTACTTC.

The V call is TRBV7-9, the J call TRBJ2-7; 7 nucleotides agree with TRBD2. Germline CDR1 is SEHNR and CDR2 is FQNEAQ (reference sequence). The J segment lost 1 base and the V segment lost 4 bases, leaving 1 base of the junction unmatched. This CDR3 is built from 13 residues. The CDR3: CASSYGGSYEQYF. For the CDR3, the DNA is TGTGCCAGCAGCTACGGGGGGTCCTACGAGCAGTACTTC.

This clone was detected only once. This chain links TRBV6-2 or TRBV6-3 with TRBJ1-2; D ambiguous. Germline V gives CDR1 MNHEY, CDR2 SVGEGT. The CDR3 sequence is 17 residues long. V lost 0 bases and J 2 bases, leaving 16 bases between the germline ends. CDR3 DNA sequence: TGTGCCAGCAGTTACTCGAACCCAGTTAACACCAACTATGGCTACACCTTC. This codes for CASSYSNPVNTNYGYTF.

V is TRBV18 and J is TRBJ2-6; 7 bases are shared with TRBD1. This CDR3 is built from 16 residues. Losses at the gene ends were 6 bases for V and 0 bases for J; bases not matched to a gene: 5. Germline lookup yields CDR1 KGHSH and CDR2 LQKENI. The CDR3 sequence: CASSLGQASGANVLTF. The DNA for the CDR3 is TGTGCCAGCTCTCTAGGACAGGCCTCTGGGGCCAACGTCCTGACTTTC. Full variable domain (missing parts from reference TRBV18 and TRBJ2-6): NAGVMQNPRHLVRRRGQEARLRCSPMKGHSHVYWYRQLPEEGLKFMVYLQKENIIDESGMPKERFSAEFPKEGPSILRIQQVVRGDSAAYFCASSLGQASGANVLTFGAGSRLTVL.

A few counts support this clone. The V call is TRBV9, the J call TRBJ2-1; D is perhaps TRBD2 (5 bases). The V and J ends lost 1 base and 5 bases respectively, with 7 bases between them. Germline CDR1 reads SGDLS; CDR2 reads YYNGEE. The CDR3 consists of 13 residues. The DNA for the CDR3 is TGTGCCAGCAGCGTATTAGCGAACAATGAGCAGTTCTTC. Translating it yields CASSVLANNEQFF.

Here the CDR3 DNA reads TGTGCCAGTAGTATAGGTAACGGGATGGAGACCCAGTACTTC. It codes for CASSIGNGMETQYF. V usage is TRBV19 and J usage is TRBJ2-5, with D perhaps matching TRBD2 (5 bases). Between the trimmed V and J ends, which lost 1 base and 5 bases, there was a span of 11 bases. CDR3 length equals 14 residues. CDR1 is LNHDA, CDR2 SQIVND, per germline (reference sequence).

The V and J genes are TRBV4-1 and TRBJ2-1; 9 bases agree with TRBD2. The V and J ends lost 2 bases and 4 bases, in that order; junction bases with no gene match: 9. This CDR3 is built from 17 residues. Germline-derived CDR1 and CDR2 are MGHRA and YSYEKL. DNA for the CDR3: TGCGCCAGCAGCCAACCATTAGCGGGAGCTCTATACAATGAGCAGTTCTTC. Amino acids: CASSQPLAGALYNEQFF.

The chain is built from TRBV6-6 and TRBJ2-3, with 11 positions matching TRBD1. The CDR3 runs 17 residues. The V segment lost 5 bases and the J segment 7 bases; nucleotides outside the gene matches: 14. Germline values: CDR1 MNHNY, CDR2 SVGAGI (reference sequence). CDR3 in amino acids: CASSPTLPGQGAHTQYF. CDR3 DNA sequence: TGTGCCAGCAGTCCCACACTACCTGGACAGGGGGCACATACGCAGTATTTT.

The genes are TRBV19 and TRBJ1-3; D is unresolved. The CDR3 is 15 amino acids. V was trimmed by 6 bases and J by 7 bases, leaving 19 bases between them. CDR1 and CDR2 (germline): LNHDA, SQIVND (reference sequence). The CDR3 nucleotides read TGTGCCAGTAGCCCTACCGACCTAGGTAGGAACACCATATATTTT. Protein product: CASSPTDLGRNTIYF.

The gene calls are TRBV3-1 (or the pseudogene TRBV3-2) and TRBJ2-5; 11 nucleotides match TRBD2. CDR1 and CDR2 from the germline V gene are LGHDT and YNNKEL (reference sequence). The trim removed 1 base at V and 4 bases at J, leaving 5 bases unmatched. This CDR3 contains 16 residues. The CDR3 protein is CASSQALAGGGETQYF. CDR3 DNA: TGTGCCAGCAGCCAAGCTTTAGCGGGGGGGGGAGAGACCCAGTACTTC.